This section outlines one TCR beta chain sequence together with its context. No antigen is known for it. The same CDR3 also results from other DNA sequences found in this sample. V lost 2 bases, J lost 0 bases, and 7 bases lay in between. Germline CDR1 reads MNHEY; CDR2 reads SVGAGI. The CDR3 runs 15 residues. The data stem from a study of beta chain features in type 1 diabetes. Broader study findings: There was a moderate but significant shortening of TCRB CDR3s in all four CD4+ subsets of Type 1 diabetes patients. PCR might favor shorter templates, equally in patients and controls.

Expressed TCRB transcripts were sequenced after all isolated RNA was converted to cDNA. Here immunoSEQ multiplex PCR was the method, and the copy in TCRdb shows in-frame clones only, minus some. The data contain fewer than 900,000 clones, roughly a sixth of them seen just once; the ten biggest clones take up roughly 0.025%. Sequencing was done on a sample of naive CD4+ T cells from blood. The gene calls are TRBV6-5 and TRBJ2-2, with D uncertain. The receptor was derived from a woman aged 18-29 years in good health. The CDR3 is CASSYRGPNTGELFF. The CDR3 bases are TGTGCCAGCAGTTACCGTGGACCGAACACCGGGGAGCTGTTTTTT.